The 19 T cell receptor beta chains in this list originate from one sample, sequenced in a study of T cells in Graves' hyperthyroidism and ophthalmopathy. TCR beta CDR3 regions were amplified from RNA transcripts. The HTBI primer set was used in a first-round RT-PCR of the TCR CDR3. TCRdb processed the multiplex PCR reads anew with MiXCR; each CDR3 protein has one entry. The sample has just over 550,000 distinct CDR3 sequences, around 46% seen once; the top ten hold about 7.8%. The sequenced sample was peripheral blood or thyroid tissue (not recorded which). Receptors were obtained from a woman in her late teens or twenties with Graves' hyperthyroidism.

A remark on this clonotype: No conserved phenylalanine or tryptophan ends this CDR3, so it is likely a read error. No DNA is shown, since the ends of the CDR3 on it are uncertain; the CDR3 is the one TCRdb lists. V usage is TRBV7-8 and J usage is TRBJ2-6; the listed D gene, TRBD1, was not tested against the DNA. Germline CDR1 reads SGHVS; CDR2 reads FQNEAQ. Both ends counted, the CDR3 spans 11 residues. CDR3: CASSFYRLVRS.

J is TRBJ2-2 and V is TRBV15; 8 bases match TRBD2. Per the germline V gene, CDR1 is LNHNV and CDR2 is YYDKDF (reference sequence). The CDR3 has 17 amino acids. V dropped 4 bases and J dropped 2; count of bases not matched to a gene: 9. The CDR3 DNA sequence: TGTGCCACCAGCATCAAAAAAGCGGGAGTTAACACCGGGGAGCTGTTTTTT. It codes for CATSIKKAGVNTGELFF.

This clonotype was detected a few times. The rearrangement uses TRBV7-4 and TRBJ1-3; 7 bases map to TRBD1. CDR3 length: 15 residues. Losses at the gene ends were 5 bases for V and 2 bases for J; bases not matched to a gene: 6. CDR1 is SGHVT and CDR2 is SQSDAQ in the germline V gene. CDR3 DNA sequence: TGTGCCAGCAGCCAGTTTGACAGGGCTGGAAACACCATATATTTT. This encodes CASSQFDRAGNTIYF.

V is TRBV25-1 and J is TRBJ2-7; no clear D. Germline V gene sequence: CDR1 MGHDK, CDR2 SYGVNS. Trimming shortened V by 4 bases and J by 1 base, and 8 bases separated the two germline ends. This CDR3 spans 13 amino acids. The chain's CDR3 is CASSATLSYEQYF. The DNA of the CDR3 is TGTGCCAGCAGTGCCACTCTGTCCTACGAGCAGTACTTC.

Remarks on this clonotype: A much larger clone lies a single base off, so this may be a read error. V usage is TRBV29-1 and J usage is TRBJ1-1, with 7 bases matching TRBD1. This CDR3 spans 12 amino acids. The germline CDR1 and CDR2 sequences are SQVTM and ANQGSEA. The CDR3 sequence is CSVERQGPEASF. Here the CDR3 DNA reads TGCAGCGTTGAACGACAGGGCCCTGAAGCTTCCTTT.

This sequence joins TRBV10-3 and TRBJ2-3; 7 bases agree with TRBD2. The V gene end was trimmed by 8 bases and the J gene end by 2 bases; junction bases not matched to a gene: 10. The CDR3 runs to 15 residues. Germline CDR1 reads ENHRY; CDR2 reads SYGVKD. CDR3 loop: CAIDGRRGTTDTQYF. The DNA for the CDR3 is TGTGCCATCGACGGGAGGAGGGGTACCACAGATACGCAGTATTTT.

The rearrangement links TRBV7-8 to TRBJ1-6; D uncertain. The CDR3 covers 16 residues. Germline V gene lookup returns CDR1 SGHVS and CDR2 FQNEAQ. Trimming left V 2 bases short and J 10 bases short, with 18 bases between. CDR3 loop: CASSLSLGRERSPLHF. In nucleotides, the CDR3 is TGTGCCAGCAGCTTATCTCTGGGGAGGGAAAGATCACCCCTCCACTTT.

The genes are TRBV7-2 and TRBJ2-5; D might be TRBD2 (6 bases). The CDR3 totals 14 residues. Trimming left V 4 bases short and J 4 bases short, with 13 bases between. Germline assignment: CDR1 SGHTA and CDR2 FQGNSA. The CDR3, as DNA: TGTGCCAGCAGCTCAGGCGGAGGGAGAGAGACCCAGTACTTC. It specifies CASSSGGGRETQYF.

In this sample, this clonotype turned up a few times. This chain joins TRBV19 and TRBJ1-3; a weak D match, TRBD1 (5 bases). Germline CDR1 and CDR2: LNHDA and SQIVND (reference sequence). V lost 4 bases, J lost 4 bases, and 14 bases lay in between. This CDR3 comprises 15 residues. The CDR3 here is CASSSPAGTGNTIYF. CDR3 nucleotide sequence: TGTGCCAGTAGTAGCCCTGCGGGGACCGGAAACACCATATATTTT.

This clonotype came up once. At one of its ends the junction is not consistent with the germline gene, which may arise from a read error. The chain joins TRBV19 to TRBJ1-2; D remains ambiguous. Germline CDR1 is LNHDA and CDR2 is SQIVND (reference sequence). This CDR3 spans 13 amino acids. CDR3 protein: CAGSMQQSYGYTF. In DNA form, the CDR3 reads TGTGCCGGTAGTATGCAGCAGTCCTATGGCTACACCTTC.

The chain is built from TRBV13 and TRBJ1-1; 7 positions agree with TRBD1. CDR3 length: 14 residues. The J segment lost 5 bases and the V segment lost 5 bases, leaving 8 bases of the junction unmatched. Germline V gives CDR1 PRHDT, CDR2 FYEKMQ (reference sequence). The CDR3 region is CASSVNRGLTEAFF. The CDR3 coding sequence is TGTGCCAGCAGCGTCAACAGGGGTCTAACTGAAGCTTTCTTT.

This clonotype was recorded many times. V and J are TRBV24-1 and TRBJ1-2; D gene ambiguous. This CDR3 has 14 residues. Trimming took 3 bases from V and 3 from J, leaving 10 bases between them. Per the germline V gene, CDR1 is KGHDR and CDR2 is SFDVKD. The CDR3 region is CATSDRVSDYGYTF. CDR3 bases: TGTGCCACCAGTGATCGGGTCTCTGACTATGGCTACACCTTC.

In its sample, this clonotype was seen once. The chain couples TRBV24-1 to TRBJ1-2; 10 nucleotides agree with TRBD1. Germline V gene lookup returns CDR1 KGHDR and CDR2 SFDVKD. The V and J ends lost 5 bases and 4 bases, in that order; junction bases with no gene match: 6. CDR3 length equals 15 residues. CDR3 nucleotides: TGTGCCACCAGTGGAGGGACAGGGGTACGCTATGGCTACACCTTC. It specifies CATSGGTGVRYGYTF.

About this clonotype: Given a much more abundant clone one base away, this may be a read error. V gene TRBV29-1 combines with J gene TRBJ2-5; 12 nucleotides align to TRBD2. The J call may be mistaken, given a closer DNA end match to TRBJ2-7. Germline CDR1 SQVTM, CDR2 ANQGSEA. The CDR3 is made up of 14 amino acids. The CDR3 nucleotides read TGCAGCGTTGGTCTAGCGGGAGGGCTGTACGAGCAGTACTTC. Amino acid sequence: CSVGLAGGLYEQYF.

With regard to this clonotype: It may be a read error: a sequence one base away is much more abundant. CDR3 in DNA: TGCAGCGTTAAATCTCCATGGGGGATGAGCACTGAAGCTTTCTTT. Amino acid sequence: CSVKSPWGMSTEAFF. The chain combines TRBV29-1 with TRBJ1-1; perhaps TRBD1 as D (5 bases). The ends were cut back, 5 bases at V and 4 bases at J, with 20 bases in the middle. Per germline, CDR1 SQVTM and CDR2 ANQGSEA. The CDR3 extends over 15 amino acids.

This chain connects TRBV19 to TRBJ1-5; no reliable D call. The V gene lost 11 bases and the J gene lost 0 bases, with 14 bases spanning the gap. The CDR3 contains 14 residues. In germline, CDR1 is LNHDA, CDR2 SQIVND (reference sequence). As DNA, the CDR3 is TGTGCCTGGAGTGTAATGACTAGCAATCAGCCCCAGCATTTT. Translating gives CAWSVMTSNQPQHF.

This clonotype was counted ten times or more. The chain employs TRBV15 and TRBJ1-4; D gene uncertain. Germline CDR1 LNHNV, CDR2 YYDKDF (reference sequence). There are 13 residues in the CDR3. The ends were cut back, 0 bases at V and 4 bases at J, with 3 bases in the middle. CDR3: CATSRDYNEKLFF. Written as DNA, the CDR3 is TGTGCCACCAGCAGAGATTATAATGAAAAACTGTTTTTT. The entire variable domain, with the rest obtained from reference TRBV15 and TRBJ1-4, is as follows: DAMVIQNPRYQVTQFGKPVTLSCSQTLNHNVMYWYQQKSSQAPKLLFHYYDKDFNNEADTPDNFQSRRPNTSFCFLDIRSPGLGDTAMYLCATSRDYNEKLFFGSGTQLSVL.

The chain has TRBV29-1 and TRBJ2-7; possibly TRBD1 or TRBD2 for D (5 bases each). V dropped 3 bases and J dropped 3 bases, with 12 bases sitting between them. The CDR3 totals 13 residues. Per germline, CDR1 SQVTM and CDR2 ANQGSEA. The CDR3 sequence: CSVDSGPYYEQYF. DNA for the CDR3: TGCAGCGTTGATTCGGGGCCCTACTACGAGCAGTACTTC.

In this sample, this clonotype turned up many times. V and J are TRBV2 and TRBJ1-6; tentative D call: TRBD1 (5 bases). The CDR3 has 12 amino acids. Germline V gene lookup returns CDR1 SNHLY and CDR2 FYNNEI. The germline V and J ends were trimmed by 8 bases and 8 bases, with 10 bases remaining between them. Here the CDR3 DNA reads TGTGCCAGCGGGACCCAAGATTCACCCCTCCACTTT. Protein sequence: CASGTQDSPLHF.